A selection of T cell receptor beta chains follows, all from one sample in a study of follicular helper T cells after annual influenza vaccination. Method: immunoSEQ multiplex PCR; TCRdb's copy keeps in-frame clones and lacks some. Of fewer than 1,500 clones listed, roughly 84% are singletons. The starting material was CXCR5+ CD38+ circulating T follicular helper cells from blood, obtained on the day of influenza vaccination. The receptors were gathered from an adult who received the influenza vaccine. CDR3s leave out the opening cysteine and the closing phenylalanine or tryptophan. Fields, in order: V gene, clone size, J gene, CDR3 protein. Clone size is shown for a subset of rows, as once, few, many or a class of expanded clone.

TRBV14	NA	TRBJ2-7	ASSQGQGLYEQY
TRBV20-1	NA	TRBJ2-5	SAKIQETQY
TRBV5-6	NA	TRBJ2-2	ASSLGDRGNTGELF
TRBV28	NA	TRBJ1-4	ASSPPRVDEKLF
TRBV5-1	NA	TRBJ1-6	ASSLQSGGAYNSPLH
TRBV28	NA	TRBJ1-3	ASNSGETGRWSGNTIY
TRBV6-6	NA	TRBJ1-1	ASSYLPGQGGSEAF
TRBV28	NA	TRBJ2-5	ASTGDVETQY
TRBV30	NA	TRBJ1-1	AWRWDWGRDTEAF
TRBV18	NA	TRBJ2-5	ASSREVQETQY
TRBV27	NA	TRBJ1-3	ASSAAGTTDTIY
TRBV10-3	NA	TRBJ2-3	AISERGSTDTQY
TRBV7-2	once	TRBJ1-6	ASSLVFLGGSPLH
TRBV2	NA	TRBJ2-3	ASSSDQHTTDTQY
TRBV28	once	TRBJ1-5	ASSLTLRTDSNQPQH
TRBV19	NA	TRBJ1-4	ASSIDGTEMRF
TRBV10-3	once	TRBJ1-4	AISEAGGLEKLF
TRBV7-9	NA	TRBJ2-1	ASSLERRGNEQF
TRBV28	NA	TRBJ1-2	ASSFGRGSYGYT
TRBV7-2	NA	TRBJ2-5	ASSRSGLIEY
TRBV6-1	NA	TRBJ2-1	ASRRDNEQF
TRBV6-5	NA	TRBJ2-2	ASRIRGRAGELF
TRBV2	few	TRBJ2-1	ASRSNGANNEQF
TRBV5-6	NA	TRBJ2-7	ASSPRRGVYEQY
TRBV5-1	NA	TRBJ1-1	ASSLGTTGLGAF
TRBV7-8	NA	TRBJ2-3	ASSVQGPPSTDTQY
TRBV5-6	NA	TRBJ1-1	ASSLVSTGTENTEAF
TRBV7-2	NA	TRBJ1-5	ASSFSNQPQH
TRBV2	NA	TRBJ2-5	ASRADREETQY
TRBV30	NA	TRBJ2-5	AWSGSIGGLRETQY
TRBV19	NA	TRBJ1-3	ASSTGHRAGNTIY
TRBV21-1	NA	TRBJ2-7	ASSKNRDRGRLSDYEQY
TRBV11-2	NA	TRBJ2-2	ASSRQYTGELF
TRBV7-8	once	TRBJ1-1	ASRKIEAF
TRBV6-1	NA	TRBJ1-1	ATSGQQNTEAF
TRBV2	few	TRBJ1-6	ASSSRQSPLH
TRBV2	NA	TRBJ2-7	ASSVTRHSRLADYEQY
TRBV6-5	NA	TRBJ2-3	ASSYSGTSLDTQY
TRBV2	NA	TRBJ2-5	ASTGQGRETQY
TRBV6-5	NA	TRBJ1-2	ATSDSLYGYT
TRBV18	NA	TRBJ2-3	ASSPTGVETDTQY
TRBV7-9	NA	TRBJ2-3	ASSLLGGRLAGSTDTQY
TRBV5-4	NA	TRBJ1-3	ASSLQGTGNTIY
TRBV23-1	NA	TRBJ2-3	ASANPGRASTDTQY
TRBV6-5	NA	TRBJ1-2	ASTDSNYGYT
TRBV28	once	TRBJ2-1	ASGVLYEQF
TRBV5-1	NA	TRBJ2-2	ASSRQGSGELF
TRBV11-3	NA	TRBJ1-1	ASSLGGRDAEAF
TRBV28	NA	TRBJ1-5	ASSLGTKANQPQH
TRBV6-6	NA	TRBJ2-5	ASSSAGGGGETQY